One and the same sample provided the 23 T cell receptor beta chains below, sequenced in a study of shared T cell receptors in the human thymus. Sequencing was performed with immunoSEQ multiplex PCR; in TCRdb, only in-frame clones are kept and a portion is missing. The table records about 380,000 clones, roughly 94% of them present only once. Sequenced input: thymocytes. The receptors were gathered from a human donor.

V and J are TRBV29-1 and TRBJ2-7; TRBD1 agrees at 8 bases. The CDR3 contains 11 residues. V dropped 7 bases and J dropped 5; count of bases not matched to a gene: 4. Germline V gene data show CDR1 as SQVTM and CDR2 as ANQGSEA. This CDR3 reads CSGSTGDEQYF. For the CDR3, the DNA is TGCAGCGGTTCGACAGGGGACGAGCAGTACTTC.

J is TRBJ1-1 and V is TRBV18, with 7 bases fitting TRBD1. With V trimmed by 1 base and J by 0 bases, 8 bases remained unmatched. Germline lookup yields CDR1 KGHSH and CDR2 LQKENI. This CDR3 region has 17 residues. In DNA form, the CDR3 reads TGTGCCAGCTCACCACGAGGGGGCCCCGAGTTGAACACTGAAGCTTTCTTT. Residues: CASSPRGGPELNTEAFF.

The CDR3 is CASSLSGQGAYEQYF. CDR3 coding DNA: TGTGCCAGCAGTTTATCGGGACAGGGGGCCTACGAGCAGTACTTC. The chain links TRBV28 to TRBJ2-7; 11 positions agree with TRBD1. CDR3 length equals 15 residues. After removal of 1 base from V and 2 bases from J, the junction contained 1 base not matched to a gene. Germline-derived CDR1 and CDR2 are MDHEN and SYDVKM.

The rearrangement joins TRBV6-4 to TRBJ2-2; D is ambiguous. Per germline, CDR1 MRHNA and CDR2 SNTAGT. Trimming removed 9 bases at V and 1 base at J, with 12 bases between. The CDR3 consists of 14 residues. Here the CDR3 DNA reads TGTGCCAGTTCAGTCGACGGGAACACCGGGGAGCTGTTTTTT. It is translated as CASSVDGNTGELFF.

CDR3 DNA sequence: TGTGCCAGCAGCCCACCCGGGACAGCCTACGAGCAGTACTTC. This encodes CASSPPGTAYEQYF. V usage is TRBV4-2 and J usage is TRBJ2-7, with 7 bases fitting TRBD1. CDR1 is LGHNA and CDR2 is YNFKEQ in the germline V gene. V dropped 4 bases and J dropped 2; count of bases not matched to a gene: 5. The CDR3 sequence is 14 residues long.

The CDR3 region has the DNA TGTGCCAGCACCAAAGGTCCGGGGGTAGGCGAAAAACTGTTTTTT. As protein: CASTKGPGVGEKLFF. V is TRBV14 and J is TRBJ1-4, with a possible D match to TRBD1 (5 bases). This CDR3 has 15 residues. Trimming shortened V by 7 bases and J by 8 bases, and 20 bases separated the two germline ends. Germline assignment: CDR1 SGHDN and CDR2 FVKESK.

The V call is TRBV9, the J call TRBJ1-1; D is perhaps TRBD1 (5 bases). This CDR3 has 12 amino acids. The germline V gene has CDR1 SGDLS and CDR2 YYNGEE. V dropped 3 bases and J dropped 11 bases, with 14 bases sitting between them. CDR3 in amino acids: CASSARAGDAFF. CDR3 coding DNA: TGTGCCAGCAGCGCCCGGGCGGGGGACGCTTTCTTT.

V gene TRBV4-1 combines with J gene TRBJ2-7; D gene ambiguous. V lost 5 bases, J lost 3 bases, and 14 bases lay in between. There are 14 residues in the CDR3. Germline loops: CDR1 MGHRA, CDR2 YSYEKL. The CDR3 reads CASSFYWEGYEQYF. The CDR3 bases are TGCGCCAGCAGCTTTTATTGGGAAGGCTACGAGCAGTACTTC.

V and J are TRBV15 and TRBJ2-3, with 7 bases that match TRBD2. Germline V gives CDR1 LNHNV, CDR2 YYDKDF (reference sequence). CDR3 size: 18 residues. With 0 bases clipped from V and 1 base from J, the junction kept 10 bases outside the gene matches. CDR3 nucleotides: TGTGCCACCAGCAGAGAAGCGAAGGCGGGAGAGCGCACAGATACGCAGTATTTT. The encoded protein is CATSREAKAGERTDTQYF.

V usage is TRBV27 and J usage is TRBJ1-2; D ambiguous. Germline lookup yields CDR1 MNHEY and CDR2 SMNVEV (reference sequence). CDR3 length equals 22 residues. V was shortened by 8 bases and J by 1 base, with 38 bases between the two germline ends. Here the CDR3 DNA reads TGTGCCAGCCGGCGGCGAAAAAAACCGGAACGGAGAGGATCGGGCCATAACTATGGCTACACCTTC. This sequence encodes CASRRRKKPERRGSGHNYGYTF.

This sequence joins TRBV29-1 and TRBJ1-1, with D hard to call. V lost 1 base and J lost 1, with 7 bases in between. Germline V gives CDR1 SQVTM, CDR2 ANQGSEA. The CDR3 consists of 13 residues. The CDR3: CSVEGRRNTEAFF. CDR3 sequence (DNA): TGCAGCGTTGAAGGCCGGCGGAACACTGAAGCTTTCTTT. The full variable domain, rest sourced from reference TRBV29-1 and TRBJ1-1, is SAVISQKPSRDICQRGTSLTIQCQVDSQVTMMFWYRQQPGQSLTLIATANQGSEATYESGFVIDKFPISRPNLTFSTLTVSNMSPEDSSIYLCSVEGRRNTEAFFGQGTRLTVV.

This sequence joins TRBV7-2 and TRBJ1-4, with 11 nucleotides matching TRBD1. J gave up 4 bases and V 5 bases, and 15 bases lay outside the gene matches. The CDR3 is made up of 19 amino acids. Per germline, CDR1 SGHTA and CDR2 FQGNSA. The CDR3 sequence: CASSTRRGQGVCSNEKLFF. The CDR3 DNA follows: TGTGCCAGCAGCACTAGAAGGGGACAGGGGGTTTGTAGTAATGAAAAACTGTTTTTT.

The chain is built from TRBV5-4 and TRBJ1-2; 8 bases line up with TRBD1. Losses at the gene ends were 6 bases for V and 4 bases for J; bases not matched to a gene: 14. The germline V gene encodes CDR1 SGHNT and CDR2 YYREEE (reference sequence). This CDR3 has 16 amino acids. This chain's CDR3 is CASIPGGRGQVYGYTF. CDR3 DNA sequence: TGTGCCAGCATCCCCGGGGGCAGGGGGCAAGTCTATGGCTACACCTTC.

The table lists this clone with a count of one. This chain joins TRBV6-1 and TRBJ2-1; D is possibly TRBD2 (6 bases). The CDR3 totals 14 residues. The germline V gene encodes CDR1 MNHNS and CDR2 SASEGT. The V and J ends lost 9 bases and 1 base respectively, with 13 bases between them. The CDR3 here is CARGGSGSYNEQFF. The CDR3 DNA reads TGTGCCAGAGGAGGTAGCGGTTCCTACAATGAGCAGTTCTTC.

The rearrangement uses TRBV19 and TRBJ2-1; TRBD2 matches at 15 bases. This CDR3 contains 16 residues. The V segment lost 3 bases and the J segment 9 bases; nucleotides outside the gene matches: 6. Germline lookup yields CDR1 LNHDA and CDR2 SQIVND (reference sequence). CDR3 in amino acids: CASSMRTSGRAGEQFF. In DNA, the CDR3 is TGTGCCAGTAGTATGAGGACTAGCGGGAGGGCAGGTGAGCAGTTCTTC.

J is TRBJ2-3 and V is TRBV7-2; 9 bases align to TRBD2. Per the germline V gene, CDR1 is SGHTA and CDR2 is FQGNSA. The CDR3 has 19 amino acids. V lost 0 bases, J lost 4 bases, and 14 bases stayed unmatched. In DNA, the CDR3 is TGTGCCAGCAGCTTAGCGGGGACTAGCAGCTGTGGGGCATCAGATACGCAGTATTTT. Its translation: CASSLAGTSSCGASDTQYF. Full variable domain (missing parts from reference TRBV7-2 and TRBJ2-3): GAGVSQSPSNKVTEKGKDVELRCDPISGHTALYWYRQSLGQGLEFLIYFQGNSAPDKSGLPSDRFSAERTGGSVSTLTIQRTQQEDSAVYLCASSLAGTSSCGASDTQYFGPGTRLTVL.

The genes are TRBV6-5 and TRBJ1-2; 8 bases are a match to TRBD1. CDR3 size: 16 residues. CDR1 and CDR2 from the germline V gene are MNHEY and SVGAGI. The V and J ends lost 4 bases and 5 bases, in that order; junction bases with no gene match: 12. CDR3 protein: CASSSRPTGALYGYTF. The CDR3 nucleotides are TGTGCCAGCAGTTCCCGACCGACAGGGGCTCTATATGGCTACACCTTC.

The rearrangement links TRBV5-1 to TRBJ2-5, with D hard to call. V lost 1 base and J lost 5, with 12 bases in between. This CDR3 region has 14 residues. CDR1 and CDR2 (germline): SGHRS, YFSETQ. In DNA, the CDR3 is TGCGCCAGCAGCTTGAAGAGCAAATGGGAGACCCAGTACTTC. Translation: CASSLKSKWETQYF.

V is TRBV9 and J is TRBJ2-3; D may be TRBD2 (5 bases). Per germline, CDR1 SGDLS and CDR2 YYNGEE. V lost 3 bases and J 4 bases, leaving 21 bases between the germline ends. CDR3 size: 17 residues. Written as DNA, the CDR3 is TGTGCCAGCAGCGCCCGAAGGAGCGGTAATAGTGCAGATACGCAGTATTTT. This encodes CASSARRSGNSADTQYF.

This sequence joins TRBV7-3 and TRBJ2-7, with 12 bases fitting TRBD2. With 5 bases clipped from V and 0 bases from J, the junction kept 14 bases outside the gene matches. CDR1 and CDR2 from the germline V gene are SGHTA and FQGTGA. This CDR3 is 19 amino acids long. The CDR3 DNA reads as TGTGCCAGCAGCCCCTATAAGGGAGGGACTAGCGGGCCCTCCTACGAGCAGTACTTC. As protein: CASSPYKGGTSGPSYEQYF.

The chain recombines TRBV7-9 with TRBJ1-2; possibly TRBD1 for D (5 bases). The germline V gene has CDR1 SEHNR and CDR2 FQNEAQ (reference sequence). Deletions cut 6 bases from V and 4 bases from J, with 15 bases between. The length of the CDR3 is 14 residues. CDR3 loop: CASSQSRGGYGYTF. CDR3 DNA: TGTGCCAGCAGTCAAAGCCGGGGGGGCTATGGCTACACCTTC.

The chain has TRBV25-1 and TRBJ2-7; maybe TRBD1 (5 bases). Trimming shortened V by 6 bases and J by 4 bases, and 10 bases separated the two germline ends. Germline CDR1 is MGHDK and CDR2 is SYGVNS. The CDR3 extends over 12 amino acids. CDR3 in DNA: TGTGCCAGCAGCCCAGGGCTGTACGAGCAGTACTTC. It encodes CASSPGLYEQYF.

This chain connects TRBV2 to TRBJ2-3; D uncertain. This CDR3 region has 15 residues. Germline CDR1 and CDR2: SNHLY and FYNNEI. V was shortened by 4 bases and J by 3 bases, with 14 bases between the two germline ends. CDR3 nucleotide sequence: TGTGCCAGCAGTGTGGCGACGGCCCGGACAGATACGCAGTATTTT. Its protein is CASSVATARTDTQYF.